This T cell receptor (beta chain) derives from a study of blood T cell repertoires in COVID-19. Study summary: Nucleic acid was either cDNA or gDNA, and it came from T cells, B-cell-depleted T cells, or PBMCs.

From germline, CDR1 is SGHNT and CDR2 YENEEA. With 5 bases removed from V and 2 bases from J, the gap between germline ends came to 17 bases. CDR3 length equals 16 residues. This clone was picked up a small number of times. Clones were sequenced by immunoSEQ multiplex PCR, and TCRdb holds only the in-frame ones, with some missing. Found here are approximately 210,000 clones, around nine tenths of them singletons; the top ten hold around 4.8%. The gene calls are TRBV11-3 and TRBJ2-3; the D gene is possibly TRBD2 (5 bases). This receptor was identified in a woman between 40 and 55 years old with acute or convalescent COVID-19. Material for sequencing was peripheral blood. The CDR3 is CASSEAGSGTTDTQYF. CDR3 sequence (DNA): TGTGCCAGCAGCGAGGCTGGGAGCGGAACCACAGATACGCAGTATTTT.